The clone carrying this T cell receptor beta chain was recorded once. In the source study's methods: Reference gene primers were amplified, and this amplification served to estimate nucleated cell counts. Repertoires were generated with immunoSEQ multiplex PCR, while TCRdb's copy carries only in-frame clones and drops some. The DNA was the basis for D and trimming; V, J and clone size are from that table. This table holds some 58,000 clones, about four fifths found once. The CDR3 sequence is 15 residues long. Unmatched junction bases numbered 6, after V lost 3 bases and J lost 0 bases. Germline CDR1 SGDLS, CDR2 YYNGEE. This entry comes from a study of blood T cell repertoires in COVID-19. As for the study in general: The United States, Italy and Spain supplied acute and convalescent COVID-19 samples. The analysed material was cDNA or gDNA that came from T cells, B-cell-depleted T cells, or PBMCs.

The rearrangement links TRBV9 to TRBJ2-7; 7 bases map to TRBD1. The receptor was isolated from a human donor in a cohort sampled during active COVID-19. The sequenced material came from peripheral blood. The CDR3, as DNA: TGTGCCAGCAGCGGAGTACAGGGGAGCTCCTACGAGCAGTACTTC. Amino acids: CASSGVQGSSYEQYF.